This is a list of T cell receptor beta chains from one sample in a study of blood T cell repertoires in COVID-19. The method was immunoSEQ multiplex PCR; TCRdb's version includes in-frame clones alone and lacks a portion of them. This table has around 40,000 clones, 83% appearing once. The source material was peripheral blood. Every receptor here comes from a woman older than 75 with active or convalescent COVID-19. Both conserved end residues are part of each CDR3. D genes are given only for firm matches. The size field is filled for only some rows; it gives once, few, many or a size class.

TRBJ2-7,TRBV6-1,TRBD2,-,CASSEYLGTSGSPEQYF,TGTGCCAGCAGTGAATACCTCGGGACTAGCGGGTCCCCCGAGCAGTACTTC
TRBJ1-6,TRBV6-5,-,-,CASSYSSGSPLHF,TGTGCCAGCAGTTACTCGAGTGGTTCACCCCTCCACTTT
TRBJ1-2,TRBV12-3/TRBV12-4,-,-,CASSLGQDYGYTF,TGTGCCAGCAGTTTAGGACAAGACTATGGCTACACCTTC
TRBJ1-1,TRBV20-1,-,-,CSANRNTEAFF,TGCAGTGCTAACAGAAACACTGAAGCTTTCTTT
TRBJ2-7,TRBV18,-,-,CASSPPGSSYEQYF,TGTGCCAGCTCACCACCAGGGAGCTCCTACGAGCAGTACTTC
TRBJ1-1,TRBV7-2,-,-,CASSLDYRTDTEAFF,TGTGCCAGCAGCTTAGACTACAGGACCGACACTGAAGCTTTCTTT
TRBJ1-2,TRBV28,-,-,CASTQGLDGYTF,TGTGCCAGCACCCAGGGACTCGATGGCTACACCTTC
TRBJ1-1,TRBV11-2,-,few,CASSLDPRGTEAFF,TGTGCCAGCAGCTTAGATCCCAGGGGCACTGAAGCTTTCTTT
TRBJ2-7,TRBV15,TRBD1,few,CATSRVGTGSYEQYF,TGTGCCACCAGCAGAGTTGGGACAGGGAGCTACGAGCAGTACTTC
TRBJ2-5,TRBV6-2/TRBV6-3,TRBD2,-,CASSSHLAGGLTQYF,TGTGCCAGCAGTTCACATCTGGCGGGGGGGTTGACCCAGTACTTC
TRBJ2-5,TRBV5-1,-,-,CASSPTGSQVAETQYF,TGCGCCAGCAGCCCCACGGGGTCCCAAGTCGCGGAGACCCAGTACTTC
TRBJ1-2,TRBV28,-,-,CASRATNYGYTF,TGTGCCAGCAGAGCTACTAACTATGGCTACACCTTC
TRBJ2-1,TRBV18,TRBD2,-,CASSRPSGSLREQFF,TGTGCCAGCTCCCGGCCTAGCGGGAGTTTAAGGGAGCAGTTCTTC
TRBJ2-1,TRBV11-2,-,-,CASSPLLGIRTHNEQFF,TGTGCCAGCAGCCCGCTACTAGGGATACGCACCCACAATGAGCAGTTCTTC
TRBJ2-1,TRBV7-6,TRBD2,once,CASSLATSGRARRNEQFF,TGTGCCAGCAGCTTAGCTACTAGCGGGAGGGCCAGGCGCAATGAGCAGTTCTTC
TRBJ1-2,TRBV28,TRBD1,once,CASRQGTGVGYTF,TGTGCCAGCAGACAAGGGACAGGGGTCGGCTACACCTTC
TRBJ2-1,TRBV5-1,TRBD2,once,CASSRLLSGGINNEQFF,TGCGCCAGCAGCCGCCTTCTCTCGGGGGGAATTAACAATGAGCAGTTCTTC
TRBJ2-3,TRBV5-1,-,-,CASSSLGTDTQYF,TGCGCCAGCAGCTCTCTTGGCACAGATACGCAGTATTTT
TRBJ2-3,TRBV18,TRBD1,-,CASSPPTGIIPDTQYF,TGTGCCAGCTCACCGCCGACAGGGATTATTCCAGATACGCAGTATTTT
TRBJ1-5,TRBV28,TRBD1,-,CASSSLDRVSNQPQHF,TGTGCCAGCAGTTCCCTCGACAGGGTTAGCAATCAGCCCCAGCATTTT
TRBJ1-5,TRBV28,TRBD1,few,CASSLQGARNQPQHF,TGTGCCAGCAGTTTACAGGGGGCCCGCAATCAGCCCCAGCATTTT
TRBJ2-1,TRBV6-5,TRBD2,-,CASSSAGVWNEQFF,TGTGCCAGCTCTTCGGCGGGAGTTTGGAATGAGCAGTTCTTC
TRBJ2-7,TRBV5-1,TRBD2,-,CASSSFAPGGEQYF,TGCGCCAGCAGCTCTTTCGCCCCGGGGGGCGAGCAGTACTTC
TRBJ1-5,TRBV6-6,-,-,CASCPSGNQPQHF,TGTGCCAGCTGTCCTAGCGGCAATCAGCCCCAGCATTTT
TRBJ2-7,TRBV4-2,-,once,CASSQDVSRWMGGSSYEQYF,TGTGCCAGCAGCCAAGATGTATCTCGGTGGATGGGAGGTTCCTCCTACGAGCAGTACTTC
TRBJ1-2,TRBV27,TRBD1,-,CASRATGAGGGYTF,TGTGCCAGCAGGGCGACAGGGGCCGGGGGTGGCTACACCTTC
TRBJ2-3,TRBV28,TRBD1,once,CASSRRTGGRTDTQYF,TGTGCCAGCAGTCGCCGGACAGGGGGCAGAACAGATACGCAGTATTTT
TRBJ2-1,TRBV9,TRBD1,-,CASSVRGQIRDEQFF,TGTGCCAGCAGCGTCAGGGGGCAGATTCGGGATGAGCAGTTCTTC
TRBJ1-5,TRBV6-5,TRBD1,-,CASSQIGTGGEPQHF,TGTGCCAGCAGCCAAATAGGGACAGGTGGCGAGCCCCAGCATTTT
TRBJ1-2,TRBV7-2,TRBD1,-,CASSTGQGAWDGYTF,TGTGCCAGCAGCACCGGACAGGGGGCGTGGGATGGCTACACCTTC
TRBJ1-1,TRBV27,TRBD1,-,CASSLGQGRLNTEAFF,TGTGCCAGCAGTTTAGGACAGGGGCGACTGAACACTGAAGCTTTCTTT
TRBJ1-4,TRBV6-5,-,once,CASSYVQGNEKLFF,TGTGCCAGCAGTTACGTTCAGGGGAATGAAAAACTGTTTTTT
TRBJ2-1,TRBV5-5,-,-,CASSPRGTPNLGRHEQFF,TGTGCCAGCAGCCCCCGGGGGACTCCTAACTTGGGCAGACATGAGCAGTTCTTC
TRBJ1-6,TRBV25-1,TRBD1,-,CASRKQGVMDSPLHF,TGTGCCAGCAGAAAACAGGGGGTGATGGATTCACCCCTCCACTTT
TRBJ1-1,TRBV9,-,few,CASSVTGMNTEAFF,TGTGCCAGCAGCGTAACGGGGATGAACACTGAAGCTTTCTTT
TRBJ2-1,TRBV7-3,TRBD2,-,CASSFWAKAGAMFYNEQFF,TGTGCCAGCAGCTTCTGGGCAAAAGCGGGAGCCATGTTCTACAATGAGCAGTTCTTC
TRBJ2-1,TRBV9,TRBD2,-,CASSVATVNGLAGQNEQFF,TGTGCCAGCAGCGTAGCCACCGTAAACGGACTAGCGGGACAAAATGAGCAGTTCTTC
TRBJ2-5,TRBV7-8,-,-,CASSLSGRGGETQYF,TGTGCCAGCAGCTTAAGTGGGCGGGGTGGTGAGACCCAGTACTTC
TRBJ2-2,TRBV5-4,TRBD2,-,CASSYLAGGTGELFF,TGTGCCAGCAGCTATCTAGCGGGGGGCACCGGGGAGCTGTTTTTT
TRBJ1-2,TRBV6-6,-,-,CASRTPANYGYTF,TGTGCCAGCAGGACACCGGCGAACTATGGCTACACCTTC
TRBJ2-7,TRBV5-1,-,-,CASSFSTPSYEQYF,TGCGCCAGCAGTTTCAGTACGCCTTCCTACGAGCAGTACTTC
TRBJ2-7,TRBV18,TRBD1,-,CASSTNTGDEQYF,TGTGCCAGCTCAACTAATACAGGGGACGAGCAGTACTTC
TRBJ2-1,TRBV5-1,-,-,CASSLSGERYNEQFF,TGCGCCAGCAGCTTGTCGGGGGAGAGGTACAATGAGCAGTTCTTC
TRBJ1-5,TRBV7-3,TRBD1,once,CASSRGGQIDQPQHF,TGTGCCAGCAGCCGAGGGGGACAGATTGATCAGCCCCAGCATTTT
TRBJ2-5,TRBV5-1,TRBD2,once,CASSLAREGETQYF,TGCGCCAGCAGCTTGGCCAGGGAGGGAGAGACCCAGTACTTC
TRBJ2-7,TRBV5-1,TRBD1,-,CASSFPRTGSPEQYF,TGCGCCAGCAGCTTCCCCCGGACAGGGAGCCCCGAGCAGTACTTC